This is a list of T cell receptor beta chains from one sample in a study of CD8 T cells in Susac syndrome. TCRdb independently ran MiXCR on the immunoSEQ multiplex PCR reads; one entry per CDR3 protein. This sample has about 400,000 distinct CDR3 sequences, with 75% to 90% found just once. Sample: CD8+ T cells from PBMCs. Every receptor here comes from a human donor with multiple sclerosis. Both conserved end residues are part of each CDR3. The D gene is left open where the match is weak. For some rows the clone size is stated as once, few or many, or as a class when expanded; others skip it.

clone_size,d_call,j_call,v_call,cdr3_aa,cdr3_nt
.,TRBD2,TRBJ2-5,TRBV15,CATTHLAGVETQYF,TGTGCCACCACCCATCTGGCGGGGGTAGAGACCCAGTACTTC
.,TRBD1,TRBJ1-1,TRBV2,CATLYRGAVLGTEAFF,TGTGCCACCTTGTACAGGGGTGCTGTATTGGGGACTGAAGCTTTCTTT
once,TRBD1,TRBJ2-5,TRBV3-1,CASSQEWTGGIETQYF,TGTGCCAGCAGCCAAGAGTGGACAGGGGGCATTGAGACCCAGTACTTC
.,.,TRBJ2-5,TRBV7-9,CASSFSGGRGETQYF,TGTGCCAGCAGCTTCAGTGGGGGCCGGGGGGAGACCCAGTACTTC
.,.,TRBJ1-2,TRBV29-1,CSAPTGKEGYTF,TGCAGCGCCCCCACAGGGAAGGAGGGCTACACCTTC
.,.,TRBJ2-2,TRBV5-1,CASSSPDRTPGELFF,TGCGCCAGCAGCTCCCCTGACAGGACTCCCGGGGAGCTGTTTTTT
.,TRBD1,TRBJ1-2,TRBV30,CAWSEGGGYGYTF,TGTGCCTGGAGTGAAGGGGGCGGTTACGGCTACACCTTC
.,.,TRBJ1-3,TRBV25-1,CASSEGNTIYF,TGTGCCAGCAGTGAAGGGAACACCATATATTTT
.,.,TRBJ2-5,TRBV27,CASSLAYQETQYF,TGTGCCAGCAGTTTAGCGTACCAAGAGACCCAGTACTTC
.,.,TRBJ2-1,TRBV30,CAWSGAYNEQFF,TGTGCCTGGAGTGGGGCCTACAATGAGCAGTTCTTC
few,.,TRBJ2-6,TRBV29-1,CSVEGGGANVLTF,TGCAGCGTTGAGGGCGGGGGGGCCAACGTCCTGACTTTC
.,.,TRBJ2-1,TRBV19,CASTPTPLSPQGQFF,TGTGCCAGTACCCCAACCCCTCTTAGTCCTCAGGGGCAGTTCTTC
once,.,TRBJ1-1,TRBV2,CASSDPSEMNTEAFF,TGTGCCAGCAGTGACCCGTCGGAAATGAACACTGAAGCTTTCTTT
.,.,TRBJ1-5,TRBV4-1,CASSQGEGSTGPQHF,TGCGCCAGCAGCCAAGGGGAAGGGAGTACGGGGCCCCAGCATTTT
.,TRBD1,TRBJ2-2,TRBV24-1,CATSDGDRNTGELFF,TGTGCCACCAGTGATGGGGACAGAAACACCGGGGAGCTGTTTTTT
.,TRBD2,TRBJ2-2,TRBV5-1,CASSPSTSGNTGELFF,TGCGCCAGCAGCCCCTCGACTAGCGGGAACACCGGGGAGCTGTTTTTT
.,.,TRBJ2-1,TRBV2,CASREQFF,TGTGCCAGCAGGGAGCAGTTCTTC
.,TRBD2,TRBJ2-5,TRBV20-1,CSARPNFSGGDQETQYF,TGCAGTGCTAGGCCGAATTTTAGCGGGGGGGATCAAGAGACCCAGTACTTC
.,.,TRBJ2-7,TRBV9,CASSVGWGIGSEQYF,TGTGCCAGCAGCGTAGGTTGGGGGATAGGAAGCGAGCAGTACTTC
.,.,TRBJ2-3,TRBV6-5,CASSYEGTPADTQYF,TGTGCCAGCAGTTACGAGGGGACGCCGGCAGATACGCAGTATTTT
once,.,TRBJ2-3,TRBV15,CATSRGLESTDTQYF,TGTGCCACCAGCAGGGGACTCGAGAGCACAGATACGCAGTATTTT
.,TRBD2,TRBJ2-5,TRBV29-1,CSVEDPSGGVTYQETQYF,TGCAGCGTTGAAGATCCTAGCGGGGGAGTCACGTACCAAGAGACCCAGTACTTC
.,TRBD1,TRBJ1-3,TRBV10-3,CAIRSGTGFLTGNTIYF,TGTGCCATCAGGTCCGGGACAGGTTTTTTGACTGGAAACACCATATATTTT
.,.,TRBJ2-1,TRBV28,CASSYHYSLYNEQFF,TGTGCCAGCAGTTATCACTATTCCCTCTACAATGAGCAGTTCTTC
once,TRBD2,TRBJ2-3,TRBV7-8,CASSGTSTSTDTQYF,TGTGCCAGCAGCGGGACTAGCACCAGCACAGATACGCAGTATTTT
.,.,TRBJ2-7,TRBV1,CTSSQVGGEGHEQYF,TGCACCAGCAGCCAAGTTGGCGGGGAGGGCCACGAGCAGTACTTC
.,TRBD1,TRBJ1-6,TRBV27,CASRYGDSLYF,TGTGCCAGCCGATATGGGGACAGTTTGTACTTT
.,.,TRBJ1-1,TRBV6-1,CASGSAPGSIEAFF,TGTGCCAGCGGCAGTGCGCCAGGTTCCATTGAAGCTTTCTTT
.,TRBD2,TRBJ2-1,TRBV10-3,CAISGTSGSSYNEQFF,TGTGCCATCAGTGGGACTAGCGGGAGTTCCTACAATGAGCAGTTCTTC
once,.,TRBJ1-2,TRBV30,CAWTLTRGDGYTF,TGTGCCTGGACCCTAACGCGGGGGGATGGCTACACCTTC
.,.,TRBJ1-5,TRBV7-8,CASSLVSDNQPQHF,TGTGCCAGCAGCTTAGTGAGTGATAATCAGCCCCAGCATTTT
once,.,TRBJ1-1,TRBV7-3,CASSLGPPGATEAFF,TGTGCCAGCAGCTTAGGGCCTCCCGGCGCCACTGAAGCTTTCTTT
few,TRBD1,TRBJ2-7,TRBV6-1,CASSESNRGYEQYF,TGTGCCAGCAGTGAAAGTAACAGGGGCTACGAGCAGTACTTC